This T cell receptor (beta chain) was documented in a study of T cell responses to AZD1222 COVID-19 vaccine. Notes on the study in general: The breadth and depth of Spike-specific TCRs increased once two AZD1222 doses had been given. Among the donors, most were white British and more were female, and clonal diversity was possibly underestimated.

Profiling relied on immunoSEQ multiplex PCR, and the TCRdb table lists in-frame clones only, not all of them. The sample has approximately 70,000 clones; around 82% are singletons. Comment on this clone: Its antigen is not known.

V was clipped by 7 bases and J by 4 bases; unmatched bases: 11. The germline gives CDR1 LNHDA, CDR2 SQIVND (reference sequence). CDR3 length: 16 residues. Here the sequenced sample was peripheral blood, taken on day 0 of AZD1222 vaccination. The sequence was collected from an adult in good health. V and J are TRBV19 and TRBJ2-1; 9 bases agree with TRBD2. CDR3 residues: CASTPRGGSGYNEQFF. The DNA of the CDR3 is TGTGCCAGTACGCCGCGGGGGGGCTCAGGTTACAATGAGCAGTTCTTC.